This T cell receptor (beta chain) appears in the sequencing data of a study of T-cell memory formation after mild COVID-19. MiXCR, applied by TCRdb to the 5' RACE reads, yields one record per CDR3 protein. Among more than 250,000 distinct CDR3 sequences listed, 15% to 20% were seen once. Germline V gene data show CDR1 as DFQATT and CDR2 as SNEGSKA (reference sequence). The CDR3 sequence is 14 residues long. The V and J ends lost 6 bases and 6 bases, in that order; junction bases with no gene match: 9. What was sequenced was PBMCs or a T cell subset sorted from them (not recorded which). The TCR comes from a man younger than 35 who had mild COVID-19 (a few samples of this study predate the infection). Cell type and time point are not known. This chain links TRBV20-1 with TRBJ2-7; 12 positions match TRBD1. CDR3 DNA sequence: TGCAGTGCGTCGGGCGGGACAGGGGGCTCCGAGCAGTACTTC. Amino acids: CSASGGTGGSEQYF.